The rows below give T cell receptor beta chains drawn from one sample of a study of OX40 agonist ivuxolimab in advanced cancers. Profiled with immunoSEQ multiplex PCR; TCRdb holds only in-frame clones, not every one. The sample includes approximately 35,000 clones, roughly 77% of them seen just once. Sample: CD4+ or CD8+ T cells sorted from blood, taken in a trial of the OX40 agonist ivuxolimab. These receptors came from an adult with an advanced solid tumor such as melanoma, head and neck, liver or kidney cancer. Both conserved end residues are part of each CDR3. The D gene is left open where the match is weak.

d_call: -; v_call: TRBV7-2; j_call: TRBJ1-6; cdr3_nt: TGTGCCAGCAGCTTACTATCTTTTGGGCAGGGGAATTCACCCCTCCACTTT; cdr3_aa: CASSLLSFGQGNSPLHF
d_call: TRBD1; v_call: TRBV4-1; j_call: TRBJ2-3; cdr3_nt: TGCGCCAGCAGCCTGATACCCGGGACAGGCTCATTGTATTTT; cdr3_aa: CASSLIPGTGSLYF
d_call: TRBD1; v_call: TRBV6-6; j_call: TRBJ1-2; cdr3_nt: TGTGCCAGCAGTTATGGACAGGGGACGAACTATGGCTACACCTTC; cdr3_aa: CASSYGQGTNYGYTF
d_call: -; v_call: TRBV29-1; j_call: TRBJ2-4; cdr3_nt: TGCAGCGTTGTAGTAGCCAAAAACATTCAGTACTTC; cdr3_aa: CSVVVAKNIQYF
d_call: TRBD2; v_call: TRBV6-1; j_call: TRBJ2-2; cdr3_nt: TGTGCCAGCAGTCGGGGGGCGAACACCGGGGAGCTGTTTTTT; cdr3_aa: CASSRGANTGELFF
d_call: -; v_call: TRBV4-2; j_call: TRBJ1-1; cdr3_nt: TGTGCCAGCAGCCCGGGGGGAGGGCGGAACACTGAAGCTTTCTTT; cdr3_aa: CASSPGGGRNTEAFF
d_call: -; v_call: TRBV4-1; j_call: TRBJ2-1; cdr3_nt: TGCGCCAGCAGCCCCAGATGGGCTGGTTACAATGAGCAGTTCTTC; cdr3_aa: CASSPRWAGYNEQFF
d_call: -; v_call: TRBV5-3; j_call: TRBJ1-1; cdr3_nt: TGTGCCAGAAATCGGGACACTGAAGCTTTCTTT; cdr3_aa: CARNRDTEAFF
d_call: -; v_call: TRBV5-1; j_call: TRBJ1-1; cdr3_nt: TGCGCCAGCAGCTTGGAGGGTCCGGGGATGGCTTTCTTT; cdr3_aa: CASSLEGPGMAFF
d_call: TRBD1; v_call: TRBV11-2; j_call: TRBJ2-3; cdr3_nt: TGTGCCAGCAGCCGTACAGGGGCGGCGAGCACAGATACGCAGTATTTT; cdr3_aa: CASSRTGAASTDTQYF
d_call: -; v_call: TRBV7-2; j_call: TRBJ1-2; cdr3_nt: TGTGCCAGCAGCGATAGGGAAGTAGGGAACTATGGCTACACCTTC; cdr3_aa: CASSDREVGNYGYTF